Below, 6 T cell receptor beta chains from the same sample are listed, as sequenced in a study of beta chain features in type 1 diabetes. Overall study findings and caveats: For Type 1 diabetes patients, all four CD4+ subsets carried TCRB CDR3s that were moderately but significantly shorter.

Expressed TCRB transcripts were sequenced after all isolated RNA was converted to cDNA. The protocol was immunoSEQ multiplex PCR, while the TCRdb copy is restricted to in-frame clones and leaves out a portion. The sample records some 190,000 clones, 7.5% to 8.5% being singletons. For these TCRs, the target antigens are not known. Sequencing input: central memory CD4+ T cells from blood. Receptors were obtained from a man aged 18-30 years with type 1 diabetes.

V and J are TRBV19 and TRBJ1-1; 7 bases agree with TRBD1. The CDR3 loop spans 16 amino acids. CDR1 is LNHDA and CDR2 is SQIVND in the germline V gene (reference sequence). J gave up 0 bases and V 5 bases, and 9 bases lay outside the gene matches. The CDR3 reads CASSPQGGQMNTEAFF. The CDR3 region has the DNA TGTGCCAGTAGTCCCCAGGGGGGACAGATGAACACTGAAGCTTTCTTT.

This clone was seen more than once but under ten times. The genes are TRBV2 and TRBJ2-3; 9 nucleotides agree with TRBD1. V was clipped by 6 bases and J by 2 bases; unmatched bases: 6. CDR3 length equals 15 residues. Germline CDR1 is SNHLY and CDR2 is FYNNEI. CDR3 residues: CASRDRGFFTDTQYF. The CDR3 region has the DNA TGTGCCAGCAGGGACAGGGGATTTTTCACAGATACGCAGTATTTT.

This clone was counted a few times. The chain has TRBV4-3 and TRBJ1-3; 7 bases match TRBD1. The CDR3 extends over 18 amino acids. Germline CDR1 and CDR2: LGHNA and YSLEER. With 4 bases clipped from V and 1 base from J, the junction kept 13 bases outside the gene matches. For the CDR3, the DNA is TGCGCCAGCAGCCTCCGACGATTAGGGGGCGCTTCTGGAAACACCATATATTTT. This encodes CASSLRRLGGASGNTIYF.

This clone was seen repeatedly, ten times or more. V usage is TRBV9 and J usage is TRBJ2-3, with TRBD1 matching over 8 bases. V trimming: 3 bases; J trimming: 2 bases; junction bases outside the gene matches: 5. Per germline, CDR1 SGDLS and CDR2 YYNGEE. The CDR3 length is 15 residues. The CDR3 region has the DNA TGTGCCAGCAGCGACCGGACAGGGTCCACAGATACGCAGTATTTT. As protein: CASSDRTGSTDTQYF.

The V and J genes are TRBV18 and TRBJ2-7; TRBD1 matches 9 bases. The CDR3 is made up of 15 amino acids. V shed 0 bases and J 5 bases; nucleotides not matched to a gene: 5. Germline V gives CDR1 KGHSH, CDR2 LQKENI. CDR3: CASSPPGQGGHEQYF. In DNA form, the CDR3 reads TGTGCCAGCTCACCACCGGGACAGGGCGGGCACGAGCAGTACTTC.

This chain links TRBV5-4 with TRBJ2-7, with 8 bases matching TRBD2. Per germline, CDR1 SGHNT and CDR2 YYREEE (reference sequence). With V trimmed by 4 bases and J by 3 bases, 6 bases remained unmatched. This CDR3 is 14 amino acids long. This CDR3 is CASSNPGGGYEQYF. CDR3 coding DNA: TGTGCCAGCAGCAACCCGGGAGGGGGCTACGAGCAGTACTTC.